The rows below give T cell receptor beta chains drawn from one sample of a study of PD-1 blockade in classical Hodgkin lymphoma. TCRdb's copy holds only in-frame clones and misses some; the assay was immunoSEQ multiplex PCR. In the table there are fewer than 30,000 clones, around 80% of which are singletons. The sample consisted of peripheral blood mononuclear cells (PBMCs), taken before the second cycle of nivolumab. These receptor sequences come from a human donor with classical Hodgkin lymphoma. CDR3s include the opening cysteine and the closing phenylalanine or tryptophan. The D gene is left open where the match is weak. Expanded clones get a size class; other rows say once, few or many, or leave the size out.

len | abundance | j_gene | d_gene | v_gene | CDR3aa | CDR3nt
15 | few | TRBJ2-6 | . | TRBV19 | CASSVQLSGANVLTF | TGTGCCAGTAGTGTACAGCTCTCTGGGGCCAACGTCCTGACTTTC
15 | . | TRBJ2-1 | TRBD2 | TRBV10-2 | CASSDILAGVGEQFF | TGCGCCAGCAGTGATATCCTAGCGGGGGTTGGAGAGCAGTTCTTC
15 | . | TRBJ2-1 | TRBD2 | TRBV6-5 | CASALSGVAYNEQFF | TGTGCCAGCGCCCTGAGCGGGGTCGCCTACAATGAGCAGTTCTTC
15 | few | TRBJ1-2 | TRBD1 | TRBV7-9 | CASSHPGQGIYGYTF | TGTGCCAGCAGCCATCCGGGACAGGGCATCTATGGCTACACCTTC
17 | . | TRBJ2-7 | TRBD2 | TRBV5-1 | CASSRGLAGFTSYEQYF | TGCGCCAGCAGCCGGGGACTAGCGGGGTTCACCTCCTACGAGCAGTACTTC
11 | . | TRBJ2-3 | . | TRBV5-1 | CASSLRDTQYF | TGCGCCAGCAGCTTAAGAGATACGCAGTATTTT
15 | few | TRBJ2-3 | TRBD1 | TRBV6-5 | CASRPRDRATDTQYF | TGTGCCAGCAGACCCCGGGACAGGGCTACAGATACGCAGTATTTT
14 | . | TRBJ2-3 | . | TRBV9 | CASSREGSTDTQYF | TGTGCCAGCAGCCGAGAGGGGAGCACAGATACGCAGTATTTT
15 | once | TRBJ2-7 | TRBD1 | TRBV6-5 | CASISQGQNSYEQYF | TGTGCCAGCATTTCCCAGGGACAGAACTCCTACGAGCAGTACTTC
13 | once | TRBJ1-1 | . | TRBV11-1 | CASSLTLNTEAFF | TGTGCCAGCAGCTTAACTCTAAACACTGAAGCTTTCTTT
16 | . | TRBJ1-1 | . | TRBV4-2 | CASSQEPGPVNTEAFF | TGTGCCAGCAGCCAAGAACCCGGCCCCGTTAACACTGAAGCTTTCTTT
13 | . | TRBJ1-5 | . | TRBV4-3 | CASSQAGDQPQHF | TGCGCCAGCAGCCAAGCGGGGGATCAGCCCCAGCATTTT
16 | . | TRBJ2-3 | . | TRBV7-9 | CASSLAGWMSTDTQYF | TGTGCCAGCAGCTTAGCAGGCTGGATGAGCACAGATACGCAGTATTTT
15 | . | TRBJ2-7 | TRBD1 | TRBV7-3 | CASSRWDSTVNEQYF | TGTGCCAGCAGCCGCTGGGACAGCACGGTCAACGAGCAGTACTTC
13 | . | TRBJ1-5 | . | TRBV5-4 | CASSSFGNQPQHF | TGTGCCAGCAGCTCGTTTGGCAATCAGCCCCAGCATTTT
16 | few | TRBJ2-5 | . | TRBV4-3 | CASSQEQSGPQETQYF | TGCGCCAGCAGCCAAGAGCAGAGCGGCCCCCAAGAGACCCAGTACTTC
17 | . | TRBJ2-1 | TRBD2 | TRBV10-3 | CAISELAGGLTYNEQFF | TGTGCCATCAGTGAACTAGCGGGGGGCCTCACCTACAATGAGCAGTTCTTC
17 | . | TRBJ2-1 | . | TRBV7-6 | CASSSPFAGETYNEQFF | TGTGCCAGCAGCTCCCCTTTCGCAGGGGAAACCTACAATGAGCAGTTCTTC
13 | . | TRBJ1-1 | TRBD1 | TRBV19 | CASGQGVNTEAFF | TGTGCCAGCGGACAGGGGGTGAACACTGAAGCTTTCTTT
12 | . | TRBJ2-7 | . | TRBV5-5 | CASSLLGYEQYF | TGTGCCAGCAGCTTGTTAGGGTACGAGCAGTACTTC
13 | . | TRBJ1-1 | . | TRBV19 | CASSIRGGTEAFF | TGTGCCAGTAGTATTAGGGGCGGCACTGAAGCTTTCTTT
14 | . | TRBJ1-5 | . | TRBV5-8 | CASSSGLTNQPQHF | TGTGCCAGCAGCTCAGGACTGACGAATCAGCCCCAGCATTTT
16 | once | TRBJ1-3 | . | TRBV18 | CASSPIDSHSGNTIYF | TGTGCCAGCTCGCCCATAGATTCTCACTCTGGAAACACCATATATTTT
12 | once | TRBJ1-2 | TRBD1 | TRBV29-1 | CSVEGQGYGYTF | TGCAGCGTTGAGGGACAGGGTTACGGCTACACCTTC
12 | once | TRBJ1-2 | . | TRBV4-1 | CASSQEHFGYTF | TGCGCCAGCAGCCAGGAACACTTTGGCTACACCTTC
13 | . | TRBJ1-1 | TRBD1 | TRBV4-3 | CASRQDRVTEAFF | TGCGCCAGCAGACAGGACAGGGTCACTGAAGCTTTCTTT
16 | . | TRBJ1-1 | TRBD1 | TRBV5-4 | CASSFGQGAVNTEAFF | TGTGCCAGCAGCTTTGGACAGGGGGCTGTGAACACTGAAGCTTTCTTT
18 | . | TRBJ2-7 | TRBD1 | TRBV4-3 | CASSQALPGQITSYEQYF | TGCGCCAGCAGCCAGGCTCTTCCGGGACAGATAACCTCCTACGAGCAGTACTTC
14 | . | TRBJ2-4 | TRBD2 | TRBV4-3 | CASSQEGLANIQYF | TGCGCCAGCAGCCAAGAAGGACTAGCAAACATTCAGTACTTC
13 | . | TRBJ2-2 | . | TRBV5-6 | CASTQGWGGELFF | TGTGCCAGCACCCAGGGGTGGGGCGGGGAGCTGTTTTTT